These T cell receptor beta chains were read from a single sample in a study of OX40 agonist ivuxolimab in advanced cancers. Clones were read by immunoSEQ multiplex PCR, and TCRdb kept only the in-frame ones, dropping some. The sample shows approximately 20,000 clones, 80% to 90% of them seen only once. Sequencing used CD4+ or CD8+ T cells sorted from blood, obtained in a trial of the OX40 agonist ivuxolimab. The receptors here all came from an adult with an advanced solid tumor such as melanoma, head and neck, liver or kidney cancer. The CDR3 runs from the conserved cysteine through the conserved F or W. The D gene is left open where the match is weak. Clone sizes are given selectively: once, few, many, or a class where the clone is expanded.

TRBJ2-4 few TRBD1 TRBV5-8 TGTGCCAGCAGCTTGAGACAGGGAGAGACCAAAAACATTCAGTACTTC CASSLRQGETKNIQYF
TRBJ1-1 once . TRBV10-3 TGTGCCATCAGTGAATCGGGCAACATGAACACTGAAGCTTTCTTT CAISESGNMNTEAFF
TRBJ2-7 . . TRBV2 TGTGCCAGCAGCCCCAGGACTTCCCAAGCAATCTACGAGCAGTACTTC CASSPRTSQAIYEQYF
TRBJ2-7 . TRBD2 TRBV7-9 TGTGCCAGCAGCTTGGGAGCTTATGGGAGGGGCCGCGAGCAGTACTTC CASSLGAYGRGREQYF
TRBJ2-1 medium-sized . TRBV4-1 TGCGCCAGCAGTCCCAGGGGCCTTACCCCCTACAATGAGCAGTTCTTC CASSPRGLTPYNEQFF
TRBJ2-3 . . TRBV4-1 TGCGCCAGCAGCCAAGATTCGGGCGGTACAGATACGCAGTATTTT CASSQDSGGTDTQYF
TRBJ2-2 . . TRBV4-1 TGCGCCAGCAGCCAAGGCCCAGTAACGAACACCGGGGAGCTGTTTTTT CASSQGPVTNTGELFF
TRBJ2-3 few . TRBV27 TGTGCCAGCAGTCTGGGTTCTAGTGTTCGGGATACGCAGTATTTT CASSLGSSVRDTQYF
TRBJ2-7 . TRBD2 TRBV6-5 TGTGCCAGCAGGGCCGGGACTAGCGCCTCCTACGAGCAGTACTTC CASRAGTSASYEQYF
TRBJ1-3 . . TRBV4-1 TGCGCCAGCAGCCACCCCTCCAGGAGGTCTGGAAACACCATATATTTT CASSHPSRRSGNTIYF
TRBJ2-3 . . TRBV28 TGTGCCAGCAGTTTAAGGGACCCAGATACGCAGTATTTT CASSLRDPDTQYF
TRBJ2-5 . TRBD1 TRBV4-2 TGTGCCAGCAGCCAAGATGAGGGGACAGGGGGTAGGGAGACCCAGTACTTC CASSQDEGTGGRETQYF
TRBJ1-5 . TRBD1 TRBV19 TGTGCCACCGACAGGGCTGGTCAGCCCCAGCATTTT CATDRAGQPQHF
TRBJ2-7 . TRBD2 TRBV6-5 TGTGCCATAGAGCGGGGACCGTCCTACGAGCAGTACTTC CAIERGPSYEQYF
TRBJ2-6 . . TRBV6-4 TGTGCCAGCAGTGAGGGGAGTGGGGCCAACGTCCTGACTTTC CASSEGSGANVLTF
TRBJ2-3 . TRBD2 TRBV27 TGTGCCAGCAGTTTATCCCGACTAGCGGGGCCGCCTTTCGGGGATACGCAGTATTTT CASSLSRLAGPPFGDTQYF
TRBJ2-7 . . TRBV19 TGTGCCAGTAGTTCACGGACCACAGGGACCCTCTACGAGCAGTACTTC CASSSRTTGTLYEQYF
TRBJ2-5 . . TRBV5-1 TGCGCCAGCTATATAGGGGGGGGCCAAGAGACCCAGTACTTC CASYIGGGQETQYF
TRBJ2-1 few TRBD2 TRBV4-3 TGCGCCAGCAGCCCCTCTTGGGCGGGAGGGCCTAAGAATGAGCAGTTCTTC CASSPSWAGGPKNEQFF
TRBJ1-1 . TRBD1 TRBV5-4 TGTGCCAGCAGCTTCCAGGGGGCAGGCACTGAAGCTTTCTTT CASSFQGAGTEAFF
TRBJ1-3 . . TRBV6-5 TGTGCCAGCAGTTACGGCCAAGGAAACACCATATATTTT CASSYGQGNTIYF
TRBJ2-7 . TRBD1 TRBV7-9 TGTGCCAGCAGCTCAGGGGACAGGGGGCCCTACGAGCAGTACTTC CASSSGDRGPYEQYF
TRBJ1-3 . TRBD1 TRBV7-2 TGTGCCAGCAGCTTAACGACAGGGGTGGGTGGAAACACCATATATTTT CASSLTTGVGGNTIYF
TRBJ2-7 once TRBD2 TRBV4-1 TGCGCCAGCAGCCAAGACGGACTAGCGGGAGACGAGCAGTACTTC CASSQDGLAGDEQYF
TRBJ1-1 . . TRBV19 TGTGCCAGTAGTATAGCCGGATCGGGCACTGAAGCTTTCTTT CASSIAGSGTEAFF
TRBJ2-1 . . TRBV21-1 TGTGCCAGCAGCATCCGGGACAGGGAACATTATAAAGCGGGATTCTACAATGAGCAGTTCTTC CASSIRDREHYKAGFYNEQFF
TRBJ2-1 . TRBD2 TRBV27 TGTGCCAGCAGTTTCCTAGCGGGAGGGCCCTACAATGAGCAGTTCTTC CASSFLAGGPYNEQFF